Listed below are T cell receptor beta chains from one sample, sequenced in a study of T-cell memory formation after mild COVID-19. TCRdb called the 5' RACE reads again in MiXCR, with one record for every CDR3 protein. Found here are about half a million distinct CDR3 sequences, about 20% of them singletons; the top ten hold about 12%. The sample comprised PBMCs or a T cell subset sorted from them (not recorded which). The receptor set was obtained from an adult woman who had mild COVID-19 (a few samples of this study predate the infection). Cell type and time point are not known. Both conserved end residues are part of each CDR3. A D gene is named only where the DNA matches it firmly. Size tells how often a clone was seen (once, few, many) or the class of an expanded clone, and some rows leave it out.

CDR3 protein,CDR3 DNA,V gene,D gene,clone size,CDR3 length,J gene
CASSLEGSGETQYF,TGTGCCAGCAGCTTAGAGGGATCTGGAGAGACCCAGTACTTC,TRBV7-3,-,few,14,TRBJ2-5
CASSEYSQVSPQHF,TGTGCCAGCAGTGAATACTCCCAGGTTAGTCCCCAGCATTTT,TRBV25-1,-,few,14,TRBJ1-5
CASSELSGRVGNEQFF,TGTGCCAGCAGTGAACTTAGCGGGAGGGTCGGCAATGAGCAGTTCTTC,TRBV2,TRBD2,-,16,TRBJ2-1
CASSPPGYYEQYF,TGTGCCAGCTCACCTCCCGGCTACTACGAGCAGTACTTC,TRBV18,-,-,13,TRBJ2-7
CASSSGGPETQYF,TGTGCCAGCAGTTCGGGGGGGCCGGAGACCCAGTACTTC,TRBV7-7,TRBD2,few,13,TRBJ2-5
CASGFWTGISGANVLTF,TGTGCCAGCGGCTTTTGGACAGGGATCTCTGGGGCCAACGTCCTGACTTTC,TRBV5-5,TRBD1,few,17,TRBJ2-6
CASSIGTHYEQYF,TGTGCCAGCAGCATCGGGACCCACTACGAGCAGTACTTC,TRBV13,-,-,13,TRBJ2-7
CASSQLLAGGRADTQYF,TGTGCCAGCAGCCAATTACTAGCGGGAGGCCGTGCAGATACGCAGTATTTT,TRBV4-2,TRBD2,-,17,TRBJ2-3
CAISVGQGRYEQYF,TGTGCCATCAGTGTGGGACAGGGGCGGTACGAGCAGTACTTC,TRBV10-3,TRBD1,-,14,TRBJ2-7
CASSFGGPYEQYF,TGTGCCAGCAGCTTCGGGGGACCCTACGAGCAGTACTTC,TRBV7-3,-,many,13,TRBJ2-7
CASSYRGGNGAYNEQFF,TGTGCCAGCAGCTACAGAGGCGGGAACGGCGCCTACAATGAGCAGTTCTTC,TRBV7-8,-,few,17,TRBJ2-1
CASSQDGDSYGYTF,TGCGCCAGCAGCCAAGACGGGGACTCCTATGGCTACACCTTC,TRBV4-1,-,few,14,TRBJ1-2
CASSYVWPQDTQYF,TGTGCCAGCAGCTACGTATGGCCACAAGATACGCAGTATTTT,TRBV11-2,-,-,14,TRBJ2-3
CASSPGTSGRADTQYF,TGTGCCAGCAGCCCCGGGACTAGCGGGAGGGCAGATACGCAGTATTTT,TRBV2,TRBD2,few,16,TRBJ2-3
CASSAIGGYSYNEQFF,TGTGCCAGCAGTGCGATAGGAGGGTACTCCTACAATGAGCAGTTCTTC,TRBV25-1,-,few,16,TRBJ2-1
CATEESGSNSPLHF,TGTGCCACCGAAGAAAGTGGAAGTAATTCACCCCTCCACTTT,TRBV6-5,-,few,14,TRBJ1-6
CASSLRRGRDSTDTQYF,TGTGCCAGCAGCCTACGCCGTGGGAGGGATAGTACAGATACGCAGTATTTT,TRBV3-1,TRBD2,few,17,TRBJ2-3
CASSLQTSGGSSYNEQFF,TGTGCCAGCAGCTTGCAGACTAGCGGGGGCAGCTCCTACAATGAGCAGTTCTTC,TRBV7-2,TRBD2,-,18,TRBJ2-1
CASSYLAGGSSTDTQYF,TGTGCCAGCAGCTATCTAGCGGGGGGATCTAGCACAGATACGCAGTATTTT,TRBV5-5,TRBD2,few,17,TRBJ2-3
CASQRDFDSNQPQHF,TGTGCCAGCCAGAGGGACTTTGATAGCAATCAGCCCCAGCATTTT,TRBV7-8,-,-,15,TRBJ1-5
CASSLRLGGGLPNTEAFF,TGTGCCAGCAGCTTGAGGCTGGGCGGGGGTTTACCGAACACTGAAGCTTTCTTT,TRBV5-4,-,few,18,TRBJ1-1
CAISESGEGPRRETQYF,TGTGCCATCAGTGAGTCCGGGGAAGGCCCACGTCGGGAGACCCAGTACTTC,TRBV10-3,-,-,17,TRBJ2-5
CASSFRGSRHEAFF,TGTGCCAGCAGTTTTCGGGGGAGCCGACATGAAGCTTTCTTT,TRBV12-3/TRBV12-4,-,few,14,TRBJ1-1
CASRGQSQETQYF,TGTGCCAGCAGAGGACAGAGCCAAGAGACCCAGTACTTC,TRBV7-9,-,few,13,TRBJ2-5
CASSFGDRGKVNEKLFF,TGTGCCAGCAGCTTCGGAGACAGGGGTAAAGTTAATGAAAAACTGTTTTTT,TRBV11-1,TRBD1,few,17,TRBJ1-4
CAIKGSQGRSEKLFF,TGTGCCATCAAGGGGTCACAGGGGCGGTCGGAAAAACTGTTTTTT,TRBV10-3,TRBD1,-,15,TRBJ1-4
CASARTVENSPLHF,TGTGCCAGCGCCCGGACGGTCGAGAATTCACCCCTCCACTTT,TRBV6-2/TRBV6-3,-,few,14,TRBJ1-6
CASSQESTSGANTQYF,TGTGCCAGCAGCCAAGAATCTACTAGCGGGGCGAATACGCAGTATTTT,TRBV4-2,TRBD2,many,16,TRBJ2-3
CASSLEPGQGAITGELFF,TGCGCCAGCAGCTTGGAGCCGGGACAGGGGGCGATAACCGGGGAGCTGTTTTTT,TRBV5-1,TRBD1,-,18,TRBJ2-2
CASSLGGAAQPEQYF,TGTGCCAGCAGCTTAGGGGGAGCCGCCCAACCGGAGCAGTACTTC,TRBV7-2,-,-,15,TRBJ2-7
CASSLGETLYNSPLHF,TGTGCCAGCAGCTTAGGAGAGACACTCTATAATTCACCCCTCCACTTT,TRBV7-9,-,few,16,TRBJ1-6
CASSLGRQGPEAFF,TGTGCCAGCAGTTTAGGGCGGCAGGGGCCTGAAGCTTTCTTT,TRBV12-3/TRBV12-4,-,-,14,TRBJ1-1
CASSDWGGPTYGYTF,TGTGCCAGCAGTGATTGGGGGGGACCCACCTATGGCTACACCTTC,TRBV6-1,-,many,15,TRBJ1-2
CSATPGSRTNEKLFF,TGCAGTGCCACCCCGGGGAGCAGAACTAATGAAAAACTGTTTTTT,TRBV20-1,-,-,15,TRBJ1-4
CASSYSPGQGAVGYTF,TGTGCCAGCAGTTACTCTCCGGGACAGGGGGCGGTTGGCTACACCTTC,TRBV6-5,TRBD1,few,16,TRBJ1-2
CASSLATSTEAFF,TGCGCCAGCAGCTTGGCCACAAGTACTGAAGCTTTCTTT,TRBV5-1,-,-,13,TRBJ1-1
CASSLPRGWETQYF,TGTGCCAGCAGCCTACCGCGGGGTTGGGAGACCCAGTACTTC,TRBV7-2,-,many,14,TRBJ2-5
CASSFSLGGSGANVLTF,TGTGCCAGCAGCTTTTCCCTGGGCGGCTCTGGGGCCAACGTCCTGACTTTC,TRBV5-5,-,-,17,TRBJ2-6
CASSLGTSGGPGYNEQFF,TGCGCCAGCAGCTTGGGAACTAGCGGGGGGCCAGGCTACAATGAGCAGTTCTTC,TRBV5-1,TRBD2,-,18,TRBJ2-1